These 26 T cell receptor beta chains originate from one sample sequenced in a study of siplizumab effects on memory and regulatory T cells. Assay used: immunoSEQ multiplex PCR; TCRdb lists only in-frame clones, some missing. The sample lists 50,000 to 70,000 clones; around 96% were seen once. The sequenced sample was naive CD8+ T cells sorted from blood. The receptor set was obtained from a human donor in good health.

This clone was seen just once. The chain links TRBV4-3 to TRBJ1-1; 7 bases line up with TRBD1. Germline trimming cut 2 bases from V and 7 bases from J; bases unmatched to any gene: 16. This CDR3 is built from 17 residues. The germline CDR1 and CDR2 sequences are LGHNA and YSLEER. CDR3 sequence (DNA): TGCGCCAGCAGCCAAAATTCCGTAGGACAGGCTCGGAGTGAAGCTTTCTTT. Its translation is CASSQNSVGQARSEAFF.

The CDR3 is CASSQGLGGGDYEQYF. The CDR3 region has the DNA TGTGCCAGCAGCCAGGGTTTGGGCGGGGGAGACTACGAGCAGTACTTC. The chain carries TRBV11-2 and TRBJ2-5, with TRBD2 matching over 7 bases. The J call is uncertain, as TRBJ2-7 better fits the DNA end. CDR1 SGHAT and CDR2 FQNNGV come from the germline V gene. This CDR3 is 16 amino acids long.

The chain links TRBV19 to TRBJ1-1; no firm D call. This CDR3 is 13 amino acids long. In germline, CDR1 is LNHDA, CDR2 SQIVND (reference sequence). V was shortened by 1 base and J by 5 bases, with 8 bases between the two germline ends. The CDR3 region is CASSIGGNTEAFF. The CDR3 DNA sequence: TGTGCCAGTAGTATAGGAGGGAATACTGAAGCTTTCTTT. Full variable domain (missing parts from reference TRBV19 and TRBJ1-1): DGGITQSPKYLFRKEGQNVTLSCEQNLNHDAMYWYRQDPGQGLRLIYYSQIVNDFQKGDIAEGYSVSREKKESFPLTVTSAQKNPTAFYLCASSIGGNTEAFFGQGTRLTVV.

The V gene is TRBV30, the J gene TRBJ2-3, with TRBD2 matching 13 bases. CDR1 and CDR2 (germline): GTSNPN, SVGIG (reference sequence). V lost 2 bases, J lost 10 bases, and 3 bases stayed unmatched. The length of the CDR3 is 13 residues. The CDR3 coding sequence is TGTGCCTGGAGTTTCGGGACTAGCGGGGCGCAGTATTTT. Amino acids: CAWSFGTSGAQYF.

V is TRBV14 and J is TRBJ2-7; the D is unclear. Germline loops: CDR1 SGHDN, CDR2 FVKESK. The CDR3 consists of 13 residues. Trimming removed 1 base from V and 3 bases from J, with 7 bases in between. CDR3 DNA sequence: TGTGCCAGCAGCCAAGGGCTGGGCTACGAGCAGTACTTC. Translated: CASSQGLGYEQYF.

The chain couples TRBV6-5 to TRBJ2-7, with TRBD1 matching 9 bases. The CDR3 loop spans 16 amino acids. V was clipped by 0 bases and J by 4 bases; unmatched bases: 7. The germline V gene has CDR1 MNHEY and CDR2 SVGAGI. DNA for the CDR3: TGTGCCAGCAGTTACTCCTCCGGGACAGGGAAATACGAGCAGTACTTC. Amino acid sequence: CASSYSSGTGKYEQYF.

The chain couples TRBV7-9 to TRBJ2-5, with TRBD2 as a possible D gene (6 bases). With the DNA end fitting TRBJ2-7 better, the J assignment may be wrong. The CDR3 is 13 amino acids. Germline V gene sequence: CDR1 SEHNR, CDR2 FQNEAQ (reference sequence). Here the CDR3 DNA reads TGTGCCAGCAGCGGGGGACTTGTCTACGAGCAGTACTTC. Its translation: CASSGGLVYEQYF.

This chain connects TRBV11-2 to TRBJ2-3, with 12 bases aligning to TRBD2. The CDR3 loop spans 16 amino acids. Trimming took 5 bases from V and 2 from J; bases not matched to a gene: 5. Germline V gene sequence: CDR1 SGHAT, CDR2 FQNNGV. CDR3 in DNA: TGTGCCAGCAGCCTCCTAGCGGGGGGGACCACAGATACGCAGTATTTT. This encodes CASSLLAGGTTDTQYF.

The chain is built from TRBV4-3 and TRBJ2-7, with TRBD1 identical over 7 bases. V dropped 0 bases and J dropped 4; count of bases not matched to a gene: 9. CDR1 LGHNA and CDR2 YSLEER come from the germline V gene. The CDR3 loop spans 16 amino acids. The CDR3 DNA reads as TGCGCCAGCAGCCAAGATACAGGGGAAACGTTTTACGAGCAGTACTTC. Its translation: CASSQDTGETFYEQYF.

The J gene is TRBJ1-4, the V gene TRBV11-2, with unresolved D. There are 15 residues in the CDR3. CDR1 SGHAT and CDR2 FQNNGV come from the germline V gene. The V gene lost 3 bases and the J gene lost 5 bases, with 13 bases spanning the gap. The DNA for the CDR3 is TGTGCCAGCAGCTTGAAGCCAGACGAGAATGAAAAACTGTTTTTT. It encodes CASSLKPDENEKLFF.

J is TRBJ2-7 and V is TRBV27; D unclear. V was clipped by 0 bases and J by 0 bases, with 9 bases between them. This CDR3 region has 15 residues. Germline CDR1 is MNHEY and CDR2 is SMNVEV (reference sequence). CDR3 sequence reads: CASSLSGLSSYEQYF. The CDR3 nucleotides are TGTGCCAGCAGTTTATCTGGGTTAAGCTCCTACGAGCAGTACTTC.

The chain has TRBV7-9 and TRBJ2-1, with 7 bases fitting TRBD1. The length of the CDR3 is 14 residues. CDR1 is SEHNR and CDR2 is FQNEAQ in the germline V gene (reference sequence). Losses at the gene ends were 1 base for V and 8 bases for J; bases not matched to a gene: 5. CDR3 sequence: CASSLEGGSDEQFF. The CDR3 DNA reads as TGTGCCAGCAGCTTAGAAGGGGGCTCGGATGAGCAGTTCTTC.

This chain links TRBV7-9 with TRBJ1-1; possibly TRBD1 for D (5 bases). Germline V CDR1 and CDR2: SEHNR, FQNEAQ (reference sequence). The CDR3 has 16 amino acids. Trimming left V 2 bases short and J 0 bases short, with 13 bases between. In nucleotides, the CDR3 is TGTGCCAGCAGCTTACTACGGGGACTGATGAACACTGAAGCTTTCTTT. As protein: CASSLLRGLMNTEAFF.

V usage is TRBV4-1 and J usage is TRBJ2-2; D unresolved. CDR1 MGHRA and CDR2 YSYEKL come from the germline V gene. CDR3 length: 15 amino acids. Trimming removed 1 base at V and 4 bases at J, with 10 bases between. The chain's CDR3 is CASSQVTPGTGELFF. CDR3 bases: TGCGCCAGCAGCCAAGTTACCCCGGGCACCGGGGAGCTGTTTTTT.

V and J are TRBV11-2 and TRBJ2-5; 11 nucleotides match TRBD2. CDR1 and CDR2 (germline): SGHAT, FQNNGV. V lost 8 bases, J lost 5 bases, and 19 bases stayed unmatched. There are 18 residues in the CDR3. In DNA form, the CDR3 reads TGTGCCAGCTTAGGGTCTGTAGCGGGGGGGCCCTGGGTGGAGACCCAGTACTTC. Protein product: CASLGSVAGGPWVETQYF.

The chain joins TRBV6-6 to TRBJ2-3, with 8 nucleotides matching TRBD1. Germline V gives CDR1 MNHNY, CDR2 SVGAGI (reference sequence). This CDR3 comprises 16 residues. Germline trimming cut 0 bases from V and 4 bases from J; bases unmatched to any gene: 6. DNA of the CDR3: TGTGCCAGCAGTTACTCAACCTTACAGGGGGCAGATACGCAGTATTTT. Protein: CASSYSTLQGADTQYF.

V is TRBV4-1 and J is TRBJ1-5; 8 bases are a match to TRBD1. V shed 0 bases and J 5 bases; nucleotides not matched to a gene: 3. CDR1 and CDR2 from the germline V gene are MGHRA and YSYEKL. There are 15 residues in the CDR3. The CDR3 reads CASSQEQGGDQPQHF. CDR3 DNA: TGCGCCAGCAGCCAAGAACAGGGGGGGGATCAGCCCCAGCATTTT.

This sequence joins TRBV5-6 and TRBJ1-1; no firm D call. CDR3 length: 12 residues. The germline CDR1 and CDR2 sequences are SGHDT and YYEEEE. V was shortened by 5 bases and J by 4 bases, with 9 bases between the two germline ends. CDR3 loop: CASRQGSTEAFF. The CDR3 DNA is TGTGCCAGCAGACAAGGGAGCACTGAAGCTTTCTTT.

The J gene is TRBJ2-2, the V gene TRBV27; 8 bases are a match to TRBD1. This CDR3 is 14 amino acids long. Germline values: CDR1 MNHEY, CDR2 SMNVEV (reference sequence). The V gene end was trimmed by 3 bases and the J gene end by 8 bases; junction bases not matched to a gene: 5. CDR3 DNA sequence: TGTGCCAGCAGTTTGGCGACAGGGGCGGGGGAGCTGTTTTTT. It codes for CASSLATGAGELFF.

The chain recombines TRBV2 with TRBJ2-3, with 12 bases identical to TRBD2. Germline V gene data show CDR1 as SNHLY and CDR2 as FYNNEI. V gave up 6 bases and J gave up 6 bases; unmatched junction bases: 13. The CDR3 is 17 residues long. In DNA form, the CDR3 reads TGTGCCAGCAGCGCGAACGGACTAGCGGGGTCTCAGGATACGCAGTATTTT. Translation: CASSANGLAGSQDTQYF.

V is TRBV5-5 and J is TRBJ2-7; D remains ambiguous. This CDR3 has 13 residues. V shed 4 bases and J shed 4 bases, with 12 bases lying between them. Germline V lookup: CDR1 SGHKS, CDR2 YYEKEE (reference sequence). The CDR3, as DNA: TGTGCCAGCAGCCTCTATCTTCAGTACGAGCAGTACTTC. It yields the protein CASSLYLQYEQYF.

In nucleotides, the CDR3 is TGTGCCAGCAGCGTCCGTGCCCCGGTACTAGCGGGGGGCATGAACACCGGGGAGCTGTTTTTT. This encodes CASSVRAPVLAGGMNTGELFF. This sequence joins TRBV9 and TRBJ2-2; 12 nucleotides line up with TRBD2. The junction had 15 bases not matched to a gene; V was cut back by 2 bases and J by 1 base. This CDR3 comprises 21 residues. Germline V gives CDR1 SGDLS, CDR2 YYNGEE.

This clone was detected once. V and J are TRBV5-6 and TRBJ1-6; unclear D gene. This CDR3 has 14 amino acids. Germline CDR1 is SGHDT and CDR2 is YYEEEE. Trimming removed 0 bases from V and 9 bases from J, with 10 bases in between. The CDR3 reads CASSLEANTSPLHF. The CDR3 DNA follows: TGTGCCAGCAGCTTGGAGGCGAATACTTCACCCCTCCACTTT.

V and J are TRBV25-1 and TRBJ2-3; D is perhaps TRBD2 (6 bases). From germline, CDR1 is MGHDK and CDR2 SYGVNS. This CDR3 comprises 15 residues. The V gene lost 3 bases and the J gene lost 0 bases, with 10 bases spanning the gap. Written as DNA, the CDR3 is TGTGCCAGCAGTGATGGGGGGTTAAGCACAGATACGCAGTATTTT. This sequence encodes CASSDGGLSTDTQYF.

The V and J genes are TRBV4-3 and TRBJ2-3; TRBD1 or TRBD2 may be the D gene (5 bases each). V gave up 0 bases and J gave up 0 bases, with 13 bases separating them. The CDR3 is made up of 17 amino acids. Germline values: CDR1 LGHNA, CDR2 YSLEER. The CDR3 DNA follows: TGCGCCAGCAGCCAAGATGTGGGACCCGCGAGCACAGATACGCAGTATTTT. Translation gives CASSQDVGPASTDTQYF.

The V call is TRBV6-1, the J call TRBJ2-5; TRBD1 or TRBD2 may be the D gene (6 bases each). The germline V gene has CDR1 MNHNS and CDR2 SASEGT. CDR3 size: 15 residues. The V end lost 5 bases, the J end lost 5 bases, and 18 bases lay between the germline ends. CDR3 protein: CASSPSHLGGETQYF. In nucleotides, the CDR3 is TGTGCCAGCAGTCCGTCTCATTTGGGGGGCGAGACCCAGTACTTC.